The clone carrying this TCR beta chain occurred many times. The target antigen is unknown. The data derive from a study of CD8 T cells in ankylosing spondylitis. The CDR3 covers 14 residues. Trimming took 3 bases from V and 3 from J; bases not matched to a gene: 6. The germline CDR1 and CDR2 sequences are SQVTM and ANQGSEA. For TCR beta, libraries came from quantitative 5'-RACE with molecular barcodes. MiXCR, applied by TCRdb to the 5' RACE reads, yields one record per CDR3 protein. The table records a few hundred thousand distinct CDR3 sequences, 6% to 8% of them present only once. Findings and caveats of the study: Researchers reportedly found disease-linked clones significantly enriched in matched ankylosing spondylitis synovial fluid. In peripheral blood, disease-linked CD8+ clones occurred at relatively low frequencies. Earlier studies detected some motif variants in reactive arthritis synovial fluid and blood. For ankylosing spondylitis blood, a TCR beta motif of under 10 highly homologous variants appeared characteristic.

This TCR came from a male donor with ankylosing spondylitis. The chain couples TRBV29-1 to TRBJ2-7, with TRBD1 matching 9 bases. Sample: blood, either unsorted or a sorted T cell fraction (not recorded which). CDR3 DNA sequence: TGCAGCGTTGATGTAGGACAGGGGAACTACGAGCAGTACTTC. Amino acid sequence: CSVDVGQGNYEQYF.